Listed here is a single T cell receptor beta chain. Looked up from germline, CDR1 is SEHNR and CDR2 is FQNEAQ (reference sequence). V dropped 8 bases and J dropped 5 bases, with 17 bases sitting between them. The CDR3 extends over 14 amino acids. TCRdb processed the 5' RACE reads anew with MiXCR; each CDR3 protein has one entry. This sample has roughly 9,000 distinct CDR3 sequences; 15% to 20% occur once, and the top ten carry 3.5%. CD4+CD45RO+CD25- cells were isolated as memory CD4+ T cells. The clonotype originates from a female donor with breast cancer. Sequenced input: memory CD4+ T cells sorted from blood. The subset was: memory CD4+ T cells, CD4+CD45RO+CD25-. This rearrangement joins TRBV7-9 to TRBJ2-3; D may be TRBD1 (6 bases). The CDR3 nucleotides are TGTGCCAGCCAATGGGCAGGGGAGAGAGATACGCAGTATTTT. Translated: CASQWAGERDTQYF.